This entry lists 15 T cell receptor beta chains sequenced from one sample in a study of T cell repertoires in cytomegalovirus infection. TCRdb fed the reads into MiXCR, producing one record per CDR3 protein. The sample carries under 800,000 distinct CDR3 sequences, approximately 25% recorded once. The material sequenced was CD8+ T cells from PBMCs. The origin of the receptors is a human donor in good health (CMV status not recorded). Some clones in this sample may be carry-over from other donors' samples.

The sample holds many counts of this clonotype. This sequence joins TRBV7-9 and TRBJ2-7; D call uncertain. V lost 1 base and J lost 6, with 16 bases in between. CDR1 is SEHNR, CDR2 FQNEAQ, per germline (reference sequence). The CDR3 totals 15 residues. The CDR3 DNA follows: TGTGCCAGCAGCTTAGTTTCTCTAGACGGTAGCGAGCAGTACTTC. It encodes CASSLVSLDGSEQYF.

This clonotype was picked up a small number of times. The chain recombines TRBV27 with TRBJ2-3; D not resolved. CDR3 size: 13 residues. Trimming shortened V by 3 bases and J by 1 base, and 5 bases separated the two germline ends. Germline V lookup: CDR1 MNHEY, CDR2 SMNVEV (reference sequence). The CDR3 sequence is CASSFQGTDTQYF. The CDR3 nucleotides read TGTGCCAGCAGTTTTCAGGGCACAGATACGCAGTATTTT.

This clonotype turned up a few times. The chain has TRBV20-1 and TRBJ2-7; the D gene is possibly TRBD2 (6 bases). This CDR3 contains 13 residues. V dropped 2 bases and J dropped 1 base, with 9 bases sitting between them. Germline assignment: CDR1 DFQATT and CDR2 SNEGSKA (reference sequence). The chain's CDR3 is CSARLAGSYEQYF. The CDR3 coding sequence is TGCAGTGCTAGACTTGCGGGATCCTACGAGCAGTACTTC.

Points on this clonotype: A much larger clone differs by one base, so this may be a read error. The chain combines TRBV15 with TRBJ1-1, with 7 bases that match TRBD1. The J segment lost 0 bases and the V segment lost 3 bases, leaving 7 bases of the junction unmatched. Germline V gene data show CDR1 as LNHNV and CDR2 as YYDKDF (reference sequence). The CDR3 extends over 16 amino acids. The CDR3 sequence: CATSSRQGTLNTEAFF. CDR3 DNA: TGTGCCACCAGCAGCAGACAGGGAACCCTGAACACTGAAGCTTTCTTT.

J is TRBJ1-2 and V is TRBV4-1; 7 bases line up with TRBD1. The V and J ends lost 1 base and 5 bases, in that order; junction bases with no gene match: 13. Germline V lookup: CDR1 MGHRA, CDR2 YSYEKL. The CDR3 runs 17 residues. The CDR3 region has the DNA TGCGCCAGCAGCCAAGTTAGGCTACAGGGGAAGTCGTATGGCTACACCTTC. Translated, it gives CASSQVRLQGKSYGYTF.

The chain links TRBV6-5 to TRBJ1-1; perhaps TRBD1 as D (5 bases). V lost 2 bases, J lost 5 bases, and 15 bases lay in between. The CDR3 runs 15 residues. Germline assignment: CDR1 MNHEY and CDR2 SVGAGI. The CDR3 sequence: CASSYPGTLWTEAFF. The DNA of the CDR3 is TGTGCCAGCAGTTACCCGGGGACTCTATGGACTGAAGCTTTCTTT.

The V call is TRBV6-5, the J call TRBJ2-1; TRBD1 matches 10 bases. Germline trimming cut 0 bases from V and 4 bases from J; bases unmatched to any gene: 24. From germline, CDR1 is MNHEY and CDR2 SVGAGI. CDR3 length equals 23 residues. CDR3 in amino acids: CASSYSTRNPDRGNWEGYNEQFF. CDR3 nucleotides: TGTGCCAGCAGTTACTCGACCAGGAACCCGGACAGGGGGAACTGGGAGGGGTACAATGAGCAGTTCTTC.

CDR3 protein: CASSPGGGWVTDTQYF. CDR3 in DNA: TGTGCCAGCAGCCCCGGGGGAGGGTGGGTGACAGATACGCAGTATTTT. The chain has TRBV11-2 and TRBJ2-3; 7 bases align to TRBD2. J lost 3 bases, V lost 5 bases, and 11 bases had no gene match. Germline V CDR1 and CDR2: SGHAT, FQNNGV. CDR3 length: 16 residues.

The rearrangement uses TRBV7-9 and TRBJ2-4; D is possibly TRBD1 (6 bases). V gave up 0 bases and J gave up 2 bases, with 8 bases separating them. This CDR3 is built from 15 residues. The germline V gene has CDR1 SEHNR and CDR2 FQNEAQ (reference sequence). This chain's CDR3 is CASSLARGSKNIQYF. The CDR3 DNA reads TGTGCCAGCAGCTTAGCCAGGGGTTCCAAAAACATTCAGTACTTC.

As for this clonotype: This sequence may be a read error, since a much larger clone differs from it by one base. The J gene is TRBJ2-3, the V gene TRBV7-6; D is perhaps TRBD1 or TRBD2 (6 bases each). The germline CDR1 and CDR2 sequences are SGHVS and FNYEAQ. The CDR3 contains 13 residues. CDR3 region: CANSRGPADTQYF. For the CDR3, the DNA is TGTGCCAACAGCCGGGGGCCAGCAGATACGCAGTATTTT.

The chain carries TRBV14 and TRBJ1-2; no clear D. The germline V and J ends were trimmed by 2 bases and 10 bases, with 8 bases remaining between them. This CDR3 spans 11 amino acids. Germline V gives CDR1 SGHDN, CDR2 FVKESK. This CDR3 is CASSQSLNYTF. The CDR3 bases are TGTGCCAGCAGCCAAAGTTTAAACTACACCTTC.

In its sample, this clonotype was seen many times. The genes are TRBV12-3 or TRBV12-4 and TRBJ2-5, with 7 bases lining up with TRBD1. V shed 5 bases, J shed 2 bases, and the junction held 2 bases outside the gene matches. This CDR3 contains 13 residues. CDR3 coding DNA: TGTGCCAGCAGTGCAGGGGGACAAGAGACCCAGTACTTC. This translates into CASSAGGQETQYF.

The J gene is TRBJ2-7, the V gene TRBV19, with D perhaps given as TRBD1 or TRBD2 (5 bases each). This CDR3 has 16 amino acids. The V end lost 5 bases, the J end lost 3 bases, and 20 bases lay between the germline ends. The V gene's germline CDR1 is LNHDA and CDR2 SQIVND (reference sequence). The CDR3 sequence is CASSAEPGRPFYEQYV. The CDR3 DNA follows: TGTGCCAGTAGTGCCGAACCGGGACGGCCGTTCTACGAGCAGTACGTC.

The rearrangement links TRBV6-2 or TRBV6-3 to TRBJ2-1; 11 bases map to TRBD2. V trimming: 4 bases; J trimming: 6 bases; junction bases outside the gene matches: 5. CDR3 length: 15 residues. In germline, CDR1 is MNHEY, CDR2 SVGEGT. In DNA form, the CDR3 reads TGTGCCAGCAGTTGGGGACTAGCGGATTTCAATGAGCAGTTCTTC. Its protein is CASSWGLADFNEQFF.

This clonotype was observed at least ten times. The chain uses TRBV28 and TRBJ2-4; 7 nucleotides match TRBD1. The CDR3 is made up of 16 amino acids. Germline V gene sequence: CDR1 MDHEN, CDR2 SYDVKM. V dropped 3 bases and J dropped 3; count of bases not matched to a gene: 8. CDR3 sequence (DNA): TGTGCCAGCAGTTTTCCTCCAGGGGGAGACAAAAACATTCAGTACTTC. Protein sequence: CASSFPPGGDKNIQYF.